Sequencing of this T cell receptor beta chain was carried out in a study of cytomegalovirus exposure and HLA in healthy donors. PCR was performed using 60 Vbeta and 13 Jbeta primers. Produced via immunoSEQ multiplex PCR; TCRdb's table is partial and in-frame only. The repertoire includes approximately 160,000 clones, roughly 80% of them detected once, and about 0.8% sits in the top ten. Germline V lookup: CDR1 ENHRY, CDR2 SYGVKD. The CDR3 length is 15 residues. V lost 5 bases, J lost 4 bases, and 8 bases stayed unmatched. As for this clone: The antigen remains unidentified.

Study-wide results and caveats: Most TCR beta V segments were productive about 87% or about 30% of the time in an earlier analysis.

J is TRBJ2-5 and V is TRBV10-3; 9 bases are shared with TRBD1. The material sequenced was PBMCs. The sequence was obtained from a woman in her late teens or twenties in good health and CMV-seronegative. In DNA, the CDR3 is TGTGCCATCAGTCAGGGACAGGGCCGGGGAGAGACCCAGTACTTC. It encodes CAISQGQGRGETQYF.